The 27 T cell receptor beta chains below come from one sample, sequenced in a study of cytomegalovirus exposure and HLA in healthy donors. The PCR contained 60 Vbeta and 13 Jbeta primers. The data were produced by immunoSEQ multiplex PCR, yet TCRdb's version contains in-frame clones alone and is incomplete. The top ten clones hold about 7.7% of a sample with roughly 120,000 clones, 67% of them seen once. The specimen sequenced was PBMCs. Receptors originate from a man in his late teens or twenties in good health and CMV-seropositive.

This clone was observed a single time. The V call is TRBV6-1, the J call TRBJ2-1; 7 positions match TRBD1. This CDR3 spans 16 amino acids. Germline CDR1 and CDR2: MNHNS and SASEGT. V lost 4 bases, J lost 2 bases, and 8 bases stayed unmatched. The CDR3 region has the DNA TGTGCCAGCAGTGCCCTACAGGGGTTTCCCTACAATGAGCAGTTCTTC. Its translation: CASSALQGFPYNEQFF.

The V and J genes are TRBV30 and TRBJ2-5, with 14 bases aligning to TRBD2. V shed 0 bases, J shed 2 bases, and the junction held 8 bases outside the gene matches. The CDR3 is made up of 18 amino acids. The V gene's germline CDR1 is GTSNPN and CDR2 SVGIG (reference sequence). The CDR3: CAWSVSARTSGGQETQYF. CDR3 DNA sequence: TGTGCCTGGAGTGTTTCGGCCCGGACTAGCGGGGGGCAAGAGACCCAGTACTTC.

The chain combines TRBV6-1 with TRBJ1-2; 7 nucleotides match TRBD1. This CDR3 region has 17 residues. Germline V gene data show CDR1 as MNHNS and CDR2 as SASEGT. J gave up 1 base and V 4 bases, and 12 bases lay outside the gene matches. The CDR3 coding sequence is TGTGCCAGCAGTGGGGGCGGGACAGCAAGGTTTAACTATGGCTACACCTTC. This encodes CASSGGGTARFNYGYTF.

V usage is TRBV7-2 and J usage is TRBJ2-3; 9 bases fit TRBD2. CDR1 is SGHTA, CDR2 FQGNSA, per germline. The CDR3 runs to 16 residues. Trimming removed 6 bases from V and 2 bases from J; junction bases left unmatched: 9. Here the CDR3 reads CASRPYGGGVTDTQYF. The CDR3 nucleotides read TGTGCCAGCAGGCCGTACGGCGGGGGGGTCACAGATACGCAGTATTTT.

This clone was found a few times. As DNA, the CDR3 is TGTGCCAGTAGTCCCGGGACAGGGGGTGAAAAACTGTTTTTT. The encoded protein is CASSPGTGGEKLFF. This chain uses TRBV19 with TRBJ1-4; 11 bases match TRBD1. After removal of 5 bases from V and 7 bases from J, the junction contained 3 bases not matched to a gene. CDR3 size: 14 residues. Germline V CDR1 and CDR2: LNHDA, SQIVND (reference sequence). Variable domain in full (rest from reference TRBV19 and TRBJ1-4): DGGITQSPKYLFRKEGQNVTLSCEQNLNHDAMYWYRQDPGQGLRLIYYSQIVNDFQKGDIAEGYSVSREKKESFPLTVTSAQKNPTAFYLCASSPGTGGEKLFFGSGTQLSVL.

The J gene is TRBJ1-6, the V gene TRBV6-5; 7 bases match TRBD1. V was clipped by 5 bases and J by 5 bases; unmatched bases: 3. Per germline, CDR1 MNHEY and CDR2 SVGAGI. CDR3 size: 14 residues. DNA for the CDR3: TGTGCCAGCAGTGGCGGGACAGATAATTCACCCCTCCACTTT. This codes for CASSGGTDNSPLHF.

The chain uses TRBV9 and TRBJ1-4; D remains unclear. CDR3 size: 15 residues. Germline lookup yields CDR1 SGDLS and CDR2 YYNGEE. Trimming pared 2 bases from V and 4 bases from J, leaving 12 bases between. The CDR3 nucleotides are TGTGCCAGCAGCGTTTCTAGGAGATTTAATGAAAAACTGTTTTTT. Residues: CASSVSRRFNEKLFF.

This clone was seen a handful of times. CDR3: CASSQVPGGNEKLFF. CDR3 sequence (DNA): TGCGCCAGCAGCCAAGTCCCCGGGGGTAATGAAAAACTGTTTTTT. V gene TRBV4-1 combines with J gene TRBJ1-4; D possibly corresponds to TRBD1 (5 bases). The CDR3 loop spans 15 amino acids. Deletions cut 1 base from V and 4 bases from J, with 10 bases between. CDR1 and CDR2 from the germline V gene are MGHRA and YSYEKL.

This chain joins TRBV5-1 and TRBJ1-4, with D possibly being TRBD1 (6 bases). CDR3 length equals 16 residues. Germline assignment: CDR1 SGHRS and CDR2 YFSETQ. V lost 0 bases, J lost 4 bases, and 13 bases lay in between. CDR3 region: CASSLDWGHVNEKLFF. DNA of the CDR3: TGCGCCAGCAGCTTGGATTGGGGGCACGTTAATGAAAAACTGTTTTTT.

V gene TRBV7-8 combines with J gene TRBJ1-1, with 10 nucleotides matching TRBD1. The V gene end was trimmed by 6 bases and the J gene end by 4 bases; junction bases not matched to a gene: 8. Germline CDR1 reads SGHVS; CDR2 reads FQNEAQ. CDR3 length: 15 amino acids. The CDR3 protein is CASRNPGQGSTEAFF. CDR3 coding DNA: TGTGCCAGCAGAAACCCGGGACAGGGGTCCACTGAAGCTTTCTTT.

The chain combines TRBV12-5 with TRBJ1-2; TRBD1 aligns across 7 bases. CDR3 length: 13 amino acids. V dropped 1 base and J dropped 10; count of bases not matched to a gene: 6. The germline V gene encodes CDR1 LGHNT and CDR2 FRNRAP. The CDR3 is CASGLDPTGYYTF. The CDR3 coding sequence is TGTGCTAGTGGTTTGGATCCGACAGGGTACTACACCTTC.

The CDR3, as DNA: TGTGCCAGCAGCGTAGGGACAGGTCCCCTTCGTACTGAAGCTTTCTTT. Amino acids: CASSVGTGPLRTEAFF. The rearrangement links TRBV9 to TRBJ1-1; TRBD1 matches at 7 bases. Germline trimming cut 0 bases from V and 5 bases from J; bases unmatched to any gene: 10. Germline loops: CDR1 SGDLS, CDR2 YYNGEE. This CDR3 region has 16 residues.

The V gene is TRBV5-1, the J gene TRBJ2-3; 14 nucleotides line up with TRBD2. The CDR3 length is 17 residues. V was pared by 2 bases and J by 4 bases, with 6 bases of the junction left unmatched. Germline CDR1 and CDR2: SGHRS and YFSETQ. The CDR3 DNA follows: TGCGCCAGCAGCTTAAAGACTAGCGGGGGGGCAGCAGATACGCAGTATTTT. This translates into CASSLKTSGGAADTQYF.

V gene TRBV18 combines with J gene TRBJ1-6; D unresolved. This CDR3 has 15 residues. The V and J ends lost 3 bases and 6 bases respectively, with 12 bases between them. CDR1 is KGHSH and CDR2 is LQKENI in the germline V gene. CDR3 protein: CASSPPGVVNSPLHF. CDR3 nucleotide sequence: TGTGCCAGCTCACCTCCCGGGGTAGTTAATTCACCCCTCCACTTT. Looking up the rest from reference TRBV18 and TRBJ1-6 gives the full variable domain: NAGVMQNPRHLVRRRGQEARLRCSPMKGHSHVYWYRQLPEEGLKFMVYLQKENIIDESGMPKERFSAEFPKEGPSILRIQQVVRGDSAAYFCASSPPGVVNSPLHFGNGTRLTVT.

The chain recombines TRBV10-3 with TRBJ2-7; D is possibly TRBD1 (6 bases). CDR3 size: 13 residues. The V end was cut by 4 bases, the J end by 2 bases, with 9 bases between. Germline values: CDR1 ENHRY, CDR2 SYGVKD. This CDR3 reads CAISGYRAYEQYV. The CDR3 DNA follows: TGTGCCATCAGTGGGTACAGGGCCTACGAGCAGTACGTC.

CDR3 sequence: CASSDHGQNSYEQYF. The CDR3 DNA sequence: TGTGCCAGCAGCGACCATGGACAGAACTCCTACGAGCAGTACTTC. The chain is built from TRBV11-2 and TRBJ2-7, with D possibly matching TRBD1 (6 bases). The germline CDR1 and CDR2 sequences are SGHAT and FQNNGV. Trimming took 5 bases from V and 0 from J, leaving 14 bases between them. CDR3 length equals 15 residues.

The chain carries TRBV7-9 and TRBJ2-7; 9 bases line up with TRBD1. The V segment lost 6 bases and the J segment 2 bases; nucleotides outside the gene matches: 8. Germline values: CDR1 SEHNR, CDR2 FQNEAQ (reference sequence). CDR3 length: 15 residues. CDR3 region: CASSLTGTGTYEQYF. CDR3 nucleotide sequence: TGTGCCAGCAGTCTAACCGGGACAGGGACCTACGAGCAGTACTTC.

The gene calls are TRBV28 and TRBJ1-5; 12 bases agree with TRBD1. V shed 4 bases and J 3 bases; nucleotides not matched to a gene: 4. This CDR3 has 16 residues. The V gene's germline CDR1 is MDHEN and CDR2 SYDVKM. The DNA for the CDR3 is TGTGCCAGCAGTTCCGGGACAGGGGGCCTCAATCAGCCCCAGCATTTT. The encoded protein is CASSSGTGGLNQPQHF.

The chain has TRBV27 and TRBJ2-7; 7 bases align to TRBD1. V lost 2 bases and J lost 3; bases outside the gene matches: 4. From germline, CDR1 is MNHEY and CDR2 SMNVEV (reference sequence). The CDR3 has 14 amino acids. The CDR3 loop reads CASSLTAGGYEQYF. CDR3 DNA sequence: TGTGCCAGCAGTTTAACCGCAGGGGGCTACGAGCAGTACTTC.

This clone has only a few counts. V gene TRBV2 combines with J gene TRBJ1-2; 7 bases map to TRBD1. CDR1 and CDR2 (germline): SNHLY, FYNNEI. The CDR3 covers 15 residues. V dropped 4 bases and J dropped 2; count of bases not matched to a gene: 7. CDR3 region: CASSVGQAKNYGYTF. Here the CDR3 DNA reads TGTGCCAGCAGTGTCGGACAGGCCAAAAACTATGGCTACACCTTC.

This chain uses TRBV5-1 with TRBJ2-1; 8 bases agree with TRBD2. Germline-derived CDR1 and CDR2 are SGHRS and YFSETQ. This CDR3 has 17 amino acids. V was clipped by 3 bases and J by 3 bases; unmatched bases: 11. In DNA, the CDR3 is TGCGCCAGCAGCTCGACAACCGGGACTAGTCGCTACAATGAGCAGTTCTTC. Protein sequence: CASSSTTGTSRYNEQFF. Combining the CDR3 with reference TRBV5-1 and TRBJ2-1 gives the whole variable domain KAGVTQTPRYLIKTRGQQVTLSCSPISGHRSVSWYQQTPGQGLQFLFEYFSETQRNKGNFPGRFSGRQFSNSRSEMNVSTLELGDSALYLCASSSTTGTSRYNEQFFGPGTRLTVL.

The J gene is TRBJ2-5, the V gene TRBV6-5, with 8 bases that match TRBD2. Germline lookup yields CDR1 MNHEY and CDR2 SVGAGI. The V and J ends lost 2 bases and 1 base, in that order; junction bases with no gene match: 6. The CDR3 runs 16 residues. The CDR3 is CASSYEVAGSQETQYF. DNA of the CDR3: TGTGCCAGCAGTTACGAGGTAGCGGGGTCCCAAGAGACCCAGTACTTC.

The V and J genes are TRBV5-4 and TRBJ2-3; 8 nucleotides match TRBD2. Trimming removed 0 bases from V and 3 bases from J; junction bases left unmatched: 18. CDR3 size: 20 residues. The germline V gene has CDR1 SGHNT and CDR2 YYREEE (reference sequence). The CDR3 DNA reads TGTGCCAGCAGCTTGGATATTCTTGGCCGGCGGGGGGCCGGAACAGATACGCAGTATTTT. Translation: CASSLDILGRRGAGTDTQYF.

This clone was observed a handful of times. This sequence joins TRBV11-2 and TRBJ1-6; weak D call: TRBD1 (6 bases). CDR3 length: 16 amino acids. V was cut by 6 bases and J by 10 bases, with 22 bases left in between. Germline CDR1 SGHAT, CDR2 FQNNGV. The CDR3, as DNA: TGTGCCAGCAGTCCCCACAGGGTCCCTACCCTGTCACCCCTCCACTTT. Amino acids: CASSPHRVPTLSPLHF.

V and J are TRBV7-2 and TRBJ2-1; no clear D gene. This CDR3 has 16 residues. Between the trimmed V and J ends, which lost 2 bases and 2 bases, there was a span of 13 bases. Germline V gene sequence: CDR1 SGHTA, CDR2 FQGNSA. The CDR3 DNA follows: TGTGCCAGCAGCTTAATTCTCCTAGATACCTACAATGAGCAGTTCTTC. Translated, it gives CASSLILLDTYNEQFF.

The chain has TRBV14 and TRBJ2-3, with D uncertain. The CDR3 extends over 13 amino acids. CDR1 SGHDN and CDR2 FVKESK come from the germline V gene. Deletions cut 3 bases from V and 3 bases from J, with 7 bases between. DNA of the CDR3: TGTGCCAGCAGCCACGGGTTTACAGATACGCAGTATTTT. Its protein product is CASSHGFTDTQYF.

This chain joins TRBV6-1 and TRBJ2-4; 9 nucleotides line up with TRBD1. CDR3 length: 13 amino acids. Germline V gene lookup returns CDR1 MNHNS and CDR2 SASEGT. V lost 6 bases and J lost 8; bases outside the gene matches: 5. The CDR3 region is CASRTTGGHIQYF. CDR3 sequence (DNA): TGTGCCAGCAGAACGACAGGGGGGCACATTCAGTACTTC.